Following are 19 T cell receptor beta chains from one sample sequenced in a study of blood T cell repertoires in COVID-19. This table comes from immunoSEQ multiplex PCR, and its TCRdb copy is limited to in-frame clones, with some not included. The table shows some 200,000 clones, with about 85% occurring only once. The sequencing sample was made of peripheral blood. The receptor set was obtained from a woman aged 55-69 years with acute or convalescent COVID-19.

CDR3 in amino acids: CASSPGRGEYGYTF. CDR3 nucleotides: TGTGCCAGCTCACCGGGCAGGGGGGAGTATGGCTACACCTTC. The rearrangement uses TRBV18 and TRBJ1-2; 7 nucleotides align to TRBD1. There are 14 residues in the CDR3. CDR1 and CDR2 from the germline V gene are KGHSH and LQKENI. The junction had 6 bases not matched to a gene; V was cut back by 3 bases and J by 5 bases.

This rearrangement joins TRBV6-1 to TRBJ1-2; D is ambiguous. Trimming stripped 2 bases from V and 8 bases from J, with 9 bases between. This CDR3 has 12 residues. Germline V lookup: CDR1 MNHNS, CDR2 SASEGT. For the CDR3, the DNA is TGTGCCAGCAGTGAATGGTACCAGGGCTACACCTTC. Its protein is CASSEWYQGYTF.

This clone was counted only a few times. CDR3 residues: CASSFRQGVFGYTF. CDR3 sequence (DNA): TGTGCCAGCAGCTTTAGACAGGGGGTCTTCGGCTACACCTTC. This sequence joins TRBV7-9 and TRBJ1-2; 9 bases line up with TRBD1. CDR1 SEHNR and CDR2 FQNEAQ come from the germline V gene (reference sequence). V was clipped by 3 bases and J by 8 bases; unmatched bases: 7. This CDR3 contains 14 residues.

The chain recombines TRBV2 with TRBJ1-2; 7 positions match TRBD1. J lost 3 bases, V lost 6 bases, and 16 bases had no gene match. The CDR3 is made up of 17 amino acids. Germline assignment: CDR1 SNHLY and CDR2 FYNNEI. CDR3 coding DNA: TGTGCCAGCAGGGTCGCGAGGGGACAGATCCTTGACTATGGCTACACCTTC. Its translation: CASRVARGQILDYGYTF.

The chain recombines TRBV6-5 with TRBJ1-1, with D maybe TRBD1 (6 bases). In germline, CDR1 is MNHEY, CDR2 SVGAGI. The germline V and J ends were trimmed by 7 bases and 1 base, with 10 bases remaining between them. The CDR3 contains 13 residues. The CDR3 reads CASKMGANTEAFF. In DNA form, the CDR3 reads TGTGCCAGCAAGATGGGGGCGAACACTGAAGCTTTCTTT.

The chain links TRBV4-2 to TRBJ2-7, with D hard to call. Trimming removed 3 bases from V and 6 bases from J, with 18 bases in between. Looked up from germline, CDR1 is LGHNA and CDR2 is YNFKEQ. This CDR3 is built from 15 residues. The CDR3 here is CASSHVLRLGSEQYF. The CDR3, as DNA: TGTGCCAGCAGCCACGTACTCCGCCTTGGTAGCGAGCAGTACTTC.

The V gene is TRBV28, the J gene TRBJ1-1; weak D call: TRBD1 (5 bases). This CDR3 spans 14 amino acids. Trimming left V 4 bases short and J 5 bases short, with 14 bases between. CDR1 is MDHEN, CDR2 SYDVKM, per germline. The CDR3 here is CASSYPGVGTEAFF. The CDR3 region has the DNA TGTGCCAGCAGTTACCCGGGGGTCGGTACTGAAGCTTTCTTT.

The rearrangement links TRBV24-1 to TRBJ2-7, with D perhaps matching TRBD1 (6 bases). Germline loops: CDR1 KGHDR, CDR2 SFDVKD. The CDR3 runs to 16 residues. V was shortened by 1 base and J by 3 bases, with 15 bases between the two germline ends. The chain's CDR3 is CATSDFRSGEVYEQYF. The CDR3 nucleotides read TGTGCCACCAGTGATTTCAGGTCAGGGGAAGTCTACGAGCAGTACTTC.

The chain has TRBV9 and TRBJ2-1, with 10 bases identical to TRBD2. Germline CDR1 is SGDLS and CDR2 is YYNGEE. This CDR3 contains 15 residues. The junction had 8 bases not matched to a gene; V was cut back by 4 bases and J by 7 bases. CDR3 DNA: TGTGCCAGCAGCTTTAGAGCGGGAGGGTTGAATGAGCAGTTCTTC. It codes for CASSFRAGGLNEQFF.

The CDR3 spells CASCTGDQETQYF. The CDR3 DNA is TGCGCCAGCTGTACAGGAGACCAAGAGACCCAGTACTTC. This sequence joins TRBV5-1 and TRBJ2-5; D is perhaps TRBD1 (5 bases). The germline V gene encodes CDR1 SGHRS and CDR2 YFSETQ. The V end lost 7 bases, the J end lost 0 bases, and 10 bases lay between the germline ends. The CDR3 runs to 13 residues.

The rearrangement uses TRBV7-9 and TRBJ2-3; 10 bases match TRBD2. CDR3 length: 14 amino acids. CDR1 is SEHNR, CDR2 FQNEAQ, per germline (reference sequence). V gave up 10 bases and J gave up 2 bases; unmatched junction bases: 6. For the CDR3, the DNA is TGTGCCACCCCCGGGACTAGCGACACAGATACGCAGTATTTT. This gives the protein CATPGTSDTDTQYF.

This sequence joins TRBV5-1 and TRBJ2-2; maybe TRBD2 (6 bases). CDR1 is SGHRS and CDR2 is YFSETQ in the germline V gene. The CDR3 extends over 16 amino acids. V was trimmed by 0 bases and J by 4 bases, leaving 13 bases between them. The CDR3 is CASSLGVGRPTGELFF. In DNA, the CDR3 is TGCGCCAGCAGCTTGGGAGTGGGGAGGCCCACCGGGGAGCTGTTTTTT.

The rearrangement links TRBV7-8 to TRBJ2-3; perhaps TRBD1 as D (5 bases). From germline, CDR1 is SGHVS and CDR2 FQNEAQ. The CDR3 consists of 14 residues. V dropped 10 bases and J dropped 0 bases, with 14 bases sitting between them. CDR3 loop: CAISDTPSTDTQYF. The CDR3 DNA follows: TGTGCCATTTCGGACACCCCTAGCACAGATACGCAGTATTTT.

The chain carries TRBV9 and TRBJ2-3; D may be TRBD2 (6 bases). The germline CDR1 and CDR2 sequences are SGDLS and YYNGEE. V lost 3 bases, J lost 5 bases, and 22 bases lay in between. The CDR3 is made up of 17 amino acids. CDR3: CASSALGGGRAGDTQYF. In DNA form, the CDR3 reads TGTGCCAGCAGCGCCCTCGGTGGTGGGAGAGCGGGAGATACGCAGTATTTT.

The chain is built from TRBV4-2 and TRBJ2-2; TRBD1 matches 7 bases. CDR3 length equals 16 residues. CDR1 and CDR2 (germline): LGHNA, YNFKEQ. V shed 1 base, J shed 0 bases, and the junction held 2 bases outside the gene matches. The CDR3 spells CASSQGQGSNTGELFF. The CDR3 DNA reads TGTGCCAGCAGCCAAGGACAGGGTTCGAACACCGGGGAGCTGTTTTTT.

The rearrangement joins TRBV28 to TRBJ2-1, with TRBD1 identical over 8 bases. Germline CDR1 is MDHEN and CDR2 is SYDVKM. V shed 3 bases, J shed 2 bases, and the junction held 9 bases outside the gene matches. The CDR3 runs 17 residues. In DNA form, the CDR3 reads TGTGCCAGCAGTTTGAGTGAAGGACAGGGAACCTACAATGAGCAGTTCTTC. Its translation: CASSLSEGQGTYNEQFF.

The chain has TRBV27 and TRBJ1-5; perhaps TRBD1 as D (6 bases). The ends were cut back, 6 bases at V and 7 bases at J, with 19 bases in the middle. Germline CDR1 MNHEY, CDR2 SMNVEV (reference sequence). The CDR3 runs 15 residues. In DNA, the CDR3 is TGTGCCAGCAGCCCTGTAACAGGGCCCAAGCAGCCCCAGCATTTT. Encoded protein: CASSPVTGPKQPQHF.

The chain joins TRBV10-2 to TRBJ2-6; the match to TRBD2 covers 10 bases. Germline V lookup: CDR1 WSHSY, CDR2 SAAADI. This CDR3 region has 17 residues. V was clipped by 3 bases and J by 2 bases; unmatched bases: 4. This CDR3 reads CASSDGLAGAGANVLTF. The DNA of the CDR3 is TGCGCCAGCAGTGACGGGCTAGCGGGAGCTGGGGCCAACGTCCTGACTTTC.

This clone has just a few counts. The V and J genes are TRBV29-1 and TRBJ1-2; TRBD1 might be the D (5 bases). CDR3 length: 13 residues. Germline-derived CDR1 and CDR2 are SQVTM and ANQGSEA. The V end lost 7 bases, the J end lost 4 bases, and 16 bases lay between the germline ends. CDR3 sequence (DNA): TGCAGCGGCGGACGAGACAGTAGCTATGGCTACACCTTC. Encoded protein: CSGGRDSSYGYTF.